This TCR beta chain was retrieved from a study of blood T cell repertoires in COVID-19 (dated by TCRdb to the early 2020s). For the study in its entirety: The collaborator samples originated in the United States, Italy and Spain and spanned the acute and convalescent phases of COVID-19. The prospective study material was composed of cDNA or gDNA derived from T cells, B-cell-depleted T cells, or PBMCs. The dataset comprised deeply sampled blood TCRbeta repertoires from subjects exposed to, actively infected with, or recovered from COVID-19. The repertoires were released in a freely available public database intended as a resource for research on the immune response to SARS-CoV-2. Samples were obtained from the ongoing ImmuneRACE study (first 160 participants) and from about 1,300 subjects provided by 6 global collaborators. Sample metadata almost always included a de-identified subject ID, COVID-19 status, age in years and sex. Where available, HLA class I and class II types were taken from metadata supplied by the sample provider and were not determined by assay-based typing.

CDR1 is given as SGDLS and CDR2 as YYNGEE, both from the germline V gene. Between the V and J ends, shortened by 4 bases and 2 bases respectively, the junction contains 18 bases. The CDR3 holds 16 amino acids from the cysteine to the phenylalanine. The entry retains the CDR3 DNA only, 48 bases that are in frame from base 1. In regard to this clone: Its antigen is not yet known. Qualities for individual bases were not recorded, and no much larger clone is one base off.

Overall study results and their limits: The amount of clinical and demographic metadata varied by source and participant and was provided uncurated.

The collaborating institutions used their own protocols to collect whole blood in K2EDTA tubes. For TCRbeta analysis, collaborator samples were shipped as frozen whole blood, as isolated PBMCs, or as DNA extracted from either sample type. TCRbeta CDR3 regions were amplified from genomic DNA using the immunoSEQ Assay, a bias-controlled multiplex PCR. The source study handled its data this way. The number of nucleated cells in each sample was estimated by amplification of reference gene primers within the assay. Sequence reads were collapsed and filtered to measure the absolute abundance of every unique TCRbeta CDR3 rearrangement. For each sample, productive Simpson clonality was calculated as the square root of Simpson's diversity index over productive rearrangements. Drawn from immuneACCESS, this table holds only the in-frame rearrangements with V and J called that TCRdb kept. Clones are partly lost; checked studies trace under half to an unresolved V gene and leave the rest unexplained. The V and J calls and clone size are taken from that table; D and trimming were inferred from the DNA. This sample gives some 250,000 clones in total; roughly 80% of them show up just once. Roughly 7.9% of the sample goes to the ten largest clones.

The sample was peripheral blood. The clonotype originates from a woman at least 80 years old with acute or convalescent COVID-19. The rearrangement combines TRBV9 with TRBJ1-2; the D gene is perhaps TRBD1, on 6 matching bases. The CDR3 region: CASSPQAPTGNYGYTF. The nucleotides read TGTGCCAGCAGCCCTCAGGCCCCGACAGGAAACTATGGCTACACCTTC.